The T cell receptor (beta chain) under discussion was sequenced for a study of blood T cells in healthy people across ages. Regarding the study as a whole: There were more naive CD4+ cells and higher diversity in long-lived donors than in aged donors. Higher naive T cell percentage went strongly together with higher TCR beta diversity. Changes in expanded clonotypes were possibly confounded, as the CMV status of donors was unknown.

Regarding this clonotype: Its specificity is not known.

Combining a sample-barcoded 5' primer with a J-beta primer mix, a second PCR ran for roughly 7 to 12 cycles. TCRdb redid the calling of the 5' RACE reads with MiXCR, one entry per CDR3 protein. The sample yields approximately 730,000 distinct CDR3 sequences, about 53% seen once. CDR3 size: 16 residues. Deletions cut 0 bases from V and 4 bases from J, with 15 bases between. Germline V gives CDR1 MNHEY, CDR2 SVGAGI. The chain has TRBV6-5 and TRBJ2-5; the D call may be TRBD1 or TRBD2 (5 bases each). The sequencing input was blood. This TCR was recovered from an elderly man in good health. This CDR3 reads CASSYSGRIGAETQYF. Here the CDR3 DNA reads TGTGCCAGCAGTTACTCGGGACGCATTGGAGCAGAGACCCAGTACTTC.